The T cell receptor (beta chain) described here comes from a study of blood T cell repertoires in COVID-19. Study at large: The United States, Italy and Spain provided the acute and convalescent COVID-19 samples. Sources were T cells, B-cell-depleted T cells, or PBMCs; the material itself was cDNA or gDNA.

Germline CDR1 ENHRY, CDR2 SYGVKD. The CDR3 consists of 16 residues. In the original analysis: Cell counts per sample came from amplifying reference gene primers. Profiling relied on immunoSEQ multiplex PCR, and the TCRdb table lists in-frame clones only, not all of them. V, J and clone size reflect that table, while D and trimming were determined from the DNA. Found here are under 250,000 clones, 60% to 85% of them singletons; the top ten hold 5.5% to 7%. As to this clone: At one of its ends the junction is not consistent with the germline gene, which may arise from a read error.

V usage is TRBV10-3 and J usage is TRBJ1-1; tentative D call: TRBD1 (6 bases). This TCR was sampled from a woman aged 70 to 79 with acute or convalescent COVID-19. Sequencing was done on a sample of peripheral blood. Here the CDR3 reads CASSRGGPVTNTEAFF. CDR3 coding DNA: TGTGCCAGCAGTCGCGGGGGGCCCGTAACGAACACTGAAGCTTTCTTT.